Listed below are T cell receptor beta chains from one sample, sequenced in a study of T-cell memory formation after mild COVID-19. TCRdb independently ran MiXCR on the 5' RACE reads; one entry per CDR3 protein. Here the sample spans a few hundred thousand distinct CDR3 sequences, 15% to 20% being singletons. Material: PBMCs or a T cell subset sorted from them (not recorded which). The receptors come from a man between 18 and 35 years old who had mild COVID-19 (a few samples of this study predate the infection). Cell type and time point are not known. CDR3s include the opening cysteine and the closing phenylalanine or tryptophan.

V	length	J	CDR3
TRBV5-1	17	TRBJ2-3	CASRRIGTSGVTDTQYF
TRBV20-1	13	TRBJ1-5	CSANGQESQPQHF
TRBV6-5	13	TRBJ1-6	CAVTDRDNSPLHF
TRBV6-5	14	TRBJ1-2	CASSWDRELYGYTF
TRBV30	13	TRBJ2-1	CAWSGGQLNEQFF
TRBV29-1	14	TRBJ2-3	CSVEDGLFPDTQYF
TRBV13	16	TRBJ2-1	CASSLVSGPRPDEQFF
TRBV18	15	TRBJ1-2	CASSEPGQVNYGYTF
TRBV4-1	16	TRBJ2-2	CASSRPGQGRAGELFF
TRBV7-9	17	TRBJ2-6	CASSPTGGATGANVLTF
TRBV5-1	12	TRBJ2-5	CASRDLSETQYF
TRBV7-9	13	TRBJ1-1	CASSSNTYTEAFF
TRBV29-1	15	TRBJ2-2	CSVDLGQGNTGELFF
TRBV30	13	TRBJ1-2	CAWSVTRAEGYTF
TRBV11-2	17	TRBJ2-1	CASSLGQGLSSYNEQFF
TRBV14	16	TRBJ2-7	CASSQDMGLGQNEQYF
TRBV5-1	14	TRBJ2-7	CASSFGQGSNEQYF
TRBV20-1	14	TRBJ2-2	CSAAGGPIGGELFF
TRBV12-3/TRBV12-4	17	TRBJ2-2	CASSFLVGRANTGELFF
TRBV6-5	14	TRBJ2-5	CASSLPGWQETQYF
TRBV2	13	TRBJ1-1	CASSRVPNTEAFF
TRBV20-1	14	TRBJ2-1	CSARQTGSYNEQFF
TRBV4-1	15	TRBJ2-2	CASSQGDRVTGELFF